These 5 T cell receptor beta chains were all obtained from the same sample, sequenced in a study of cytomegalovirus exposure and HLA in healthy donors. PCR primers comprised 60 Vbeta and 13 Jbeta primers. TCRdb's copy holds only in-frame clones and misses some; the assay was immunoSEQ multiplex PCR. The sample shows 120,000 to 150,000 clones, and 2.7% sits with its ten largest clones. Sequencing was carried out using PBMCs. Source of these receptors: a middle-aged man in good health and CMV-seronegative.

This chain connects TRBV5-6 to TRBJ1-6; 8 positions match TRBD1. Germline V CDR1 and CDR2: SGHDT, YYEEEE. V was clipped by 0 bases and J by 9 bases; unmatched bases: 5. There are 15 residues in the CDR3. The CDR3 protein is CASSLADRGSSPLHF. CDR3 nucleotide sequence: TGTGCCAGCAGCTTGGCCGACAGGGGAAGTTCACCCCTCCACTTT.

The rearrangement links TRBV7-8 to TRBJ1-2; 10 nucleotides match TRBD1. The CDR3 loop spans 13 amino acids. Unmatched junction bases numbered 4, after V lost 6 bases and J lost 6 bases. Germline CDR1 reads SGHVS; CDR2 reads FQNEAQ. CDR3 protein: CASRPGTGDGYTF. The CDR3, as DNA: TGTGCCAGCAGGCCCGGGACAGGGGATGGCTACACCTTC.

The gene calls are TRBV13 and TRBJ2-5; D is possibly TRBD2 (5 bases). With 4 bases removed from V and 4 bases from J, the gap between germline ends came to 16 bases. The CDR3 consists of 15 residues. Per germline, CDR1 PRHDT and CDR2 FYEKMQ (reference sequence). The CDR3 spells CASSSDVGAGETQYF. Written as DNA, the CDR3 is TGTGCCAGCAGCTCCGATGTGGGTGCGGGAGAGACCCAGTACTTC.

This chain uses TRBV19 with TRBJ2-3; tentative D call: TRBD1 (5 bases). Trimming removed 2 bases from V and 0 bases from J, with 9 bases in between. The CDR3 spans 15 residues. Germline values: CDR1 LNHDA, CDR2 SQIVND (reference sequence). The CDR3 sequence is CASSIQGSSTDTQYF. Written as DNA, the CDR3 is TGTGCCAGTAGTATACAGGGTTCTAGCACAGATACGCAGTATTTT.

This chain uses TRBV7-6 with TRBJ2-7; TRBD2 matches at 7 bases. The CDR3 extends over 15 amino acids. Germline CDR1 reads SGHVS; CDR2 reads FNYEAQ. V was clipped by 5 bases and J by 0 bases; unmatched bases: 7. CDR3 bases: TGTGCCAGCAGCCCAACTAGCGCCAGCTCCTACGAGCAGTACTTC. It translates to CASSPTSASSYEQYF.